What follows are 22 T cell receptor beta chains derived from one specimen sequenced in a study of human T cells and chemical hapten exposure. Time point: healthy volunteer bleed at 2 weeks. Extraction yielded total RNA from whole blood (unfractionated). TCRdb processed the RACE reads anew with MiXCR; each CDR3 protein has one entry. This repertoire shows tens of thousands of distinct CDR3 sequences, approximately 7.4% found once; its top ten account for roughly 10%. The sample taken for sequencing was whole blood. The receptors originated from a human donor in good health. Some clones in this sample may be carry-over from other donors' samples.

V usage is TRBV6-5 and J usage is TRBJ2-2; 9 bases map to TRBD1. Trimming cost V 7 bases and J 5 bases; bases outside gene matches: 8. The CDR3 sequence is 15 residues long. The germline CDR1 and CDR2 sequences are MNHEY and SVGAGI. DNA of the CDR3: TGTGCCAGCACCCTCGCCGGGACAGGGACCGGGGAGCTGTTTTTT. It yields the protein CASTLAGTGTGELFF.

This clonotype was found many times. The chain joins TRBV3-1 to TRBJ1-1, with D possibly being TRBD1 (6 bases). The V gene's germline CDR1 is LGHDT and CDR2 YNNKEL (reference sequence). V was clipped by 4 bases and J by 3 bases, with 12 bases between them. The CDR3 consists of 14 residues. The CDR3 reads CASSLGQGHTEAFF. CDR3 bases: TGTGCCAGCAGCCTGGGCCAGGGGCACACTGAAGCTTTCTTT.

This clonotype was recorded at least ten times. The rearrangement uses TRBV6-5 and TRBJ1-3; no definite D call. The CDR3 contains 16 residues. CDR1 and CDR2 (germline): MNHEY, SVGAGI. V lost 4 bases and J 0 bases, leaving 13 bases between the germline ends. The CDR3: CASSSVRIPSGNTIYF. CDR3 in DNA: TGTGCCAGCAGTTCCGTCAGAATTCCCTCTGGAAACACCATATATTTT.

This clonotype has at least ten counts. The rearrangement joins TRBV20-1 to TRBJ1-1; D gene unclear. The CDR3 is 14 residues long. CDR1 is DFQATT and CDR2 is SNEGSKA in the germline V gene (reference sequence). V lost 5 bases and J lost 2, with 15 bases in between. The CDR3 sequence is CSALRQPFNTEAFF. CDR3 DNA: TGCAGTGCTCTGAGGCAGCCCTTCAACACTGAAGCTTTCTTT.

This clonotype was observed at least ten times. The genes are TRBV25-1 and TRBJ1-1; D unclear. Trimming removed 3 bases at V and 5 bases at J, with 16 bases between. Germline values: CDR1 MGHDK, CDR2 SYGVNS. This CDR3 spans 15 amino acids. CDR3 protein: CASSETKGGITEAFF. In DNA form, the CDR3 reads TGTGCCAGCAGTGAGACGAAGGGTGGTATAACTGAAGCTTTCTTT. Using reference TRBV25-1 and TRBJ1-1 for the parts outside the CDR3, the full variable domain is EADIYQTPRYLVIGTGKKITLECSQTMGHDKMYWYQQDPGMELHLIHYSYGVNSTEKGDLSSESTVSRIRTEHFPLTLESARPSHTSQYLCASSETKGGITEAFFGQGTRLTVV.

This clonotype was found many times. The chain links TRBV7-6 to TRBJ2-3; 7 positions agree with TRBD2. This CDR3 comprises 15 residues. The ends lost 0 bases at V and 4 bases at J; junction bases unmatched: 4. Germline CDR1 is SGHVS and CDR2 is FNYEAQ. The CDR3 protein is CASSLAGGAADTQYF. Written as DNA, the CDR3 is TGTGCCAGCAGCTTAGCGGGAGGGGCGGCAGATACGCAGTATTTT.

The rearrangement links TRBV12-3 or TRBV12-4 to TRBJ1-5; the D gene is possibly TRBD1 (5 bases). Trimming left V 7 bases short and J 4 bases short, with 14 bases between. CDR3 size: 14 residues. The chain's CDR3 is CASTPGGGNQPQHF. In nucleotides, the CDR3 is TGTGCCAGCACCCCCGGGGGAGGGAATCAGCCCCAGCATTTT.

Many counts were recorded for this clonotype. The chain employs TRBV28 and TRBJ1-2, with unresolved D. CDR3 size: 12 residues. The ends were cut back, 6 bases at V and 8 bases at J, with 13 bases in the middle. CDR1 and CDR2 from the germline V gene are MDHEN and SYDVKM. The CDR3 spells CASRENKEGYTF. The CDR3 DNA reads TGTGCCAGCAGGGAGAACAAGGAGGGCTACACCTTC.

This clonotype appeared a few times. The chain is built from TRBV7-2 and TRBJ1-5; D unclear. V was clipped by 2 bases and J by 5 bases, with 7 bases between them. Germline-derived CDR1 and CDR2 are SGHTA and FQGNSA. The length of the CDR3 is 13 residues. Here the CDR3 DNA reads TGTGCCAGCAGCTTATTGAGGGATCAGCCCCAGCATTTT. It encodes CASSLLRDQPQHF.

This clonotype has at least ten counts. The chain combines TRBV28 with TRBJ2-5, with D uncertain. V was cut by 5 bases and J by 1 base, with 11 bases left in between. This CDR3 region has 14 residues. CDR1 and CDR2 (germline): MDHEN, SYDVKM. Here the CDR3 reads CASSDTSPQETQYF. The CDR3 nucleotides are TGTGCCAGCAGTGATACCTCCCCCCAAGAGACCCAGTACTTC.

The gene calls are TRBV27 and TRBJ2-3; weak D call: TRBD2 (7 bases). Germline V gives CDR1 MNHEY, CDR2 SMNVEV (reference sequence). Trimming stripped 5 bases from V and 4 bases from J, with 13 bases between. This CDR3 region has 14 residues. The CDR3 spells CASSVRGLPDTQYF. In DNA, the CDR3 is TGTGCCAGCAGTGTGCGGGGGCTCCCAGATACGCAGTATTTT.

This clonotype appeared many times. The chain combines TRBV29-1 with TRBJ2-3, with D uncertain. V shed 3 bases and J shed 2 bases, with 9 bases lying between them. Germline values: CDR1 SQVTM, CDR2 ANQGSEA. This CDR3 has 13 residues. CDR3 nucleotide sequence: TGCAGCGTTGATTTGCTATACACAGATACGCAGTATTTT. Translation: CSVDLLYTDTQYF.

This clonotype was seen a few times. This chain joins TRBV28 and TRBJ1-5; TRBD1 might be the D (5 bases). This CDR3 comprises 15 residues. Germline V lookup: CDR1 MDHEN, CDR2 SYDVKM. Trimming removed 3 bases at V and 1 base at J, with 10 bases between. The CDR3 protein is CASSFRAGSNQPQHF. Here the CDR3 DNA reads TGTGCCAGCAGTTTTAGGGCAGGGAGCAATCAGCCCCAGCATTTT.

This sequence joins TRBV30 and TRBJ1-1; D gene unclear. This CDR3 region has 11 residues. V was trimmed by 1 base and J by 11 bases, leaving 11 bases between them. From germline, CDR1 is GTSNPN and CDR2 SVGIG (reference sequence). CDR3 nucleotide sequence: TGTGCCTGGAGTGCCCTTAGAGGGGCTTTCTTT. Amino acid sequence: CAWSALRGAFF.

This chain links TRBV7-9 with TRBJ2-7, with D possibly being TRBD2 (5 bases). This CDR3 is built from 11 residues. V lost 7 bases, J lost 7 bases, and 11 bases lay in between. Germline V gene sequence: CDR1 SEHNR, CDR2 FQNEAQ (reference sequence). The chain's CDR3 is CASTQEGEQYF. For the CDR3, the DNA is TGTGCCAGCACCCAAGAGGGTGAGCAGTACTTC.

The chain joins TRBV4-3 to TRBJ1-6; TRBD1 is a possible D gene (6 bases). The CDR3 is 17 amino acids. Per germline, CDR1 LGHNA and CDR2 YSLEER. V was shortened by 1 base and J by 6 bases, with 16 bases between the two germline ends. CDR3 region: CASSQVYGQRTNSPLHF. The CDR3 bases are TGCGCCAGCAGCCAAGTCTACGGACAGAGAACTAATTCACCCCTCCACTTT.

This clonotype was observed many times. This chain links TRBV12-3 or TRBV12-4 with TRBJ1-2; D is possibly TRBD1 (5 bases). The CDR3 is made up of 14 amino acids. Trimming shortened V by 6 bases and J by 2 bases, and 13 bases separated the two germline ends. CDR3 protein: CASSDSAANYGYTF. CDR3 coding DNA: TGTGCCAGCAGCGACAGTGCTGCGAACTATGGCTACACCTTC.

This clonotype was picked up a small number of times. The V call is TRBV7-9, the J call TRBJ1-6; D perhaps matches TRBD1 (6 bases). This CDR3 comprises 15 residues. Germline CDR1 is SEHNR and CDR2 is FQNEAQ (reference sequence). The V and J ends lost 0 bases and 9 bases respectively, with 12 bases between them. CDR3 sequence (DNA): TGTGCCAGCAGCTTAGCGGCCAGGGGAGGTTCACCCCTCCACTTT. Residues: CASSLAARGGSPLHF.

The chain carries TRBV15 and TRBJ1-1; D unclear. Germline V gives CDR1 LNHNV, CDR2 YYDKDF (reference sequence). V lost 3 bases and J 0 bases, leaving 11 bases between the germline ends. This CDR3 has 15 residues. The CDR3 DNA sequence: TGTGCCACCAGCAGTTACCTGGACCTGAACACTGAAGCTTTCTTT. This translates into CATSSYLDLNTEAFF.

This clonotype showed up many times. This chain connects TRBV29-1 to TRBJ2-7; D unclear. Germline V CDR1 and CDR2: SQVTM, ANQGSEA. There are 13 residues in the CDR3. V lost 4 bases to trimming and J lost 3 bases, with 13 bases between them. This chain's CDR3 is CSVALGENYEQYF. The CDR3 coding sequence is TGCAGCGTTGCGCTAGGAGAGAACTACGAGCAGTACTTC.

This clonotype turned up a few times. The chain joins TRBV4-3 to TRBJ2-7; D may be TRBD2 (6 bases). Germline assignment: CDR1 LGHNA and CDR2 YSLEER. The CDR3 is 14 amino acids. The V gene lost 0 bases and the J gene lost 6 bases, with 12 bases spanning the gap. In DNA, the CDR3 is TGCGCCAGCAGCCAAGATTGGAGGGTAGGCGAGCAGTACTTC. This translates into CASSQDWRVGEQYF.

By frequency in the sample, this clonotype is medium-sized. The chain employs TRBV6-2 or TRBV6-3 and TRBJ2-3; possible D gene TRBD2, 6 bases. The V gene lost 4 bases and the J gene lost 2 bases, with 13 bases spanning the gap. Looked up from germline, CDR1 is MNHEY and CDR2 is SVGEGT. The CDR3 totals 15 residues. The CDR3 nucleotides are TGTGCCAGCAGTTCCCCCCGGGACTCCACAGATACGCAGTATTTT. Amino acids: CASSSPRDSTDTQYF.